This TCR beta chain came from a study of PD-1 blockade in classical Hodgkin lymphoma (dated by TCRdb to 2018 to 2020). Regarding the study in general: A peripheral blood immune signature of response to PD-1 blockade in classical Hodgkin lymphoma was defined using TCR beta sequencing and CyTOF.

Interpreted using the paper, the time point label stands for: newly diagnosed, previously untreated cHL patient sample. As a comparison group for the relapsed/refractory trial patients, PBMCs from patients with newly diagnosed, previously untreated classical Hodgkin lymphoma were sequenced. Peripheral blood was collected in 8 mL Vacutainer Cell Preparation Tubes, from which PBMCs were isolated by centrifugation and then cryopreserved. The Qiagen DNeasy kit was used to extract genomic DNA both from unsorted PBMCs and from the negatively selected CD4+ and CD8+ fractions. Using primers that anneal to V and J segments, immunoSEQ multiplex PCR amplified the TCR beta CDR3 regions. Amplification bias was minimized using a synthetic immune receptor repertoire, and residual bias was removed computationally after sequencing. Turning to the authors' computational methods: Repertoire diversity was quantified as the Shannon entropy index using custom Python scripts. The unsorted, CD4+ and CD8+ repertoires were each analyzed separately, with the exception of combined analyses, where CD4+ and CD8+ sequences were merged in silico. The clones in this table, taken by TCRdb from immuneACCESS, are in-frame only. Not every clone is retained; where verified, under half of the shortfall comes from an unresolved V gene, and the cause of the rest is unknown. V, J and clone size are taken as reported in that table, and D and trimming were inferred from the DNA itself. This sample lists 20,000 to 25,000 clones; roughly 94% were detected once. The ten largest account for roughly 5% of the sample.

Taken from the germline V gene, the CDR1 and CDR2 loops are LGHNA and YNFKEQ. From the cysteine up to the phenylalanine, the CDR3 has a length of 16 residues. Solely the CDR3 DNA is kept, with 48 bases framed from the first base. Cut back by 3 bases and 9 bases, the V and J ends lie 20 bases apart. Of note for this clone: The specificity of this receptor is unknown. Base qualities are missing; no much larger clone stands one base away.

The paper's findings and limits, for the study overall: Baseline TCR diversity was reported to be lower in newly diagnosed patients than in healthy donors, and even lower in relapsed/refractory patients. The study covered only a single clinical trial cohort, and the causes of the repertoire differences, possibly disease activity or prior therapy, were still not defined.

The chain employs TRBV4-2 and TRBJ2-2; no D segment can be confidently identified. The clonotype was recovered from a human donor with classical Hodgkin lymphoma. Sequencing was done on a sample of peripheral blood mononuclear cells (PBMCs). The CDR3 corresponds to CASSQRQETVPRELFF. The DNA reads TGTGCCAGCAGCCAGCGCCAGGAGACTGTTCCCAGGGAGCTGTTTTTT.